These T cell receptor beta chains were read from a single sample in a study of breast tumors, draining lymph nodes, adjacent tissues. TCRdb reprocessed the multiplex PCR reads via MiXCR and lists one record per CDR3 protein. The sample includes fewer than 200,000 distinct CDR3 sequences, approximately 33% seen only once; the top ten take around 4.1%. Sequenced input: axillary lymph node tissue. The origin of the receptors is a female donor with breast cancer. Some clones in this sample may be carry-over from other donors' samples. Both conserved end residues are part of each CDR3. The D gene is left open where the match is weak. Size is omitted from some rows. Given values are once, few, many or a class for expanded clones.

TRBJ2-1,TRBD2,few,17,TRBV9,TGTGCCAGCAGCCCACCCGGGACTAGCGGGGGGACCACTGAGCAGTTCTTC,CASSPPGTSGGTTEQFF
TRBJ2-7,NA,many,13,TRBV7-8,TGTGCCAGCAGCGTAGGGGCCTCCTACGAGCAGTACTTC,CASSVGASYEQYF
TRBJ2-3,TRBD1,many,16,TRBV12-3/TRBV12-4,TGTGCCAGCAGTTTGGGGGACAGGGGGCCCACAGATACGCAGTATTTT,CASSLGDRGPTDTQYF
TRBJ1-5,TRBD1,NA,15,TRBV27,TGTGCCAGCAGGGGACAGGGGGCTTCGAATCAGCCCCAGCATTTT,CASRGQGASNQPQHF
TRBJ1-6,TRBD1,NA,15,TRBV19,TGTGCCAGTAGTCCCGCGAACAGGGGTAATTCACCCCTCCACTTT,CASSPANRGNSPLHF
TRBJ2-1,TRBD2,many,16,TRBV2,TGTGCCAGCAGCTCACAACTAGCGGAACAGAACAATGAGCAGTTCTTC,CASSSQLAEQNNEQFF
TRBJ2-2,NA,many,15,TRBV12-3/TRBV12-4,TGTGCCAGCAGTTCAGGGGCTGCGGACACCGGGGAGCTGTTTTTT,CASSSGAADTGELFF
TRBJ1-1,NA,NA,14,TRBV19,TGTGCCAGTAGCGCCCTTGGGCCCGAGGCTGAAGCTTTCTTT,CASSALGPEAEAFF
TRBJ2-3,NA,NA,14,TRBV7-9,TGTGCCAGCAGCTACGGACAGAGCACAGATACGCAGTATTTT,CASSYGQSTDTQYF
TRBJ1-4,TRBD1,many,16,TRBV7-2,TGTGCCAGCAGCTTAGGTGGGACAGGGACAGGTGAAAAACTGTTTTTT,CASSLGGTGTGEKLFF
TRBJ2-1,NA,many,15,TRBV12-3/TRBV12-4,TGTGCCAGCAGTTTATTCCGGGGGCTAGGCAATGAGCAGTTCTTC,CASSLFRGLGNEQFF
TRBJ1-6,NA,many,12,TRBV9,TGTGCCAGCAGCGTAGAGTCTTCACCCCTCCACTTT,CASSVESSPLHF
TRBJ1-2,NA,many,16,TRBV19,TGTGCCAGTAGTATACTTCGCGCAGGGTCTAACTATGGCTACACCTTC,CASSILRAGSNYGYTF